One T cell receptor (beta chain) is described in this entry. V dropped 7 bases and J dropped 4 bases, with 12 bases sitting between them. CDR3 length: 13 residues. The sample is drawn from a study of blood T cell repertoires in COVID-19. Looking at the study overall: The study drew acute and convalescent COVID-19 samples from the United States, Italy and Spain.

Authors' analysis steps: Estimation of nucleated cell counts relied on the amplification of reference gene primers. TCRdb keeps only in-frame clones here, not all; method: immunoSEQ multiplex PCR. The V and J calls and clone size come from that table; D and trimming were worked out from the DNA. Of approximately 410,000 clones listed, approximately 90% are singletons. This clonotype was obtained from a woman aged 25-40 years with active or convalescent COVID-19. The chain links TRBV23-1 to TRBJ2-3, with D possibly TRBD2 on 6 matching bases. TRBV23-1 is known as an ORF, though its function is uncertain. The material sequenced was peripheral blood. The DNA of the CDR3 is TGCGCCAGCACCGGCAGGGAGGCAGATACGCAGTATTTT. It yields the protein CASTGREADTQYF.